The present T cell receptor beta chain was sequenced within a study of T cell changes during pregnancy in multiple sclerosis. The CDR3 length is 13 residues. V lost 3 bases, J lost 4 bases, and 10 bases lay in between. Germline CDR1 SGDLS, CDR2 YYNGEE. The repertoire was sequenced with immunoSEQ multiplex PCR; TCRdb's copy has only in-frame clones and lacks some. The sample records under 45,000 clones, more than 70% being singletons. The rearrangement uses TRBV9 and TRBJ1-2, with a possible D match to TRBD1 (5 bases). The sequenced sample was CD8+ T cells from peripheral blood mononuclear cells, obtained in the first trimester of pregnancy. This clonotype was sampled from a female donor with multiple sclerosis, enrolled in a pregnancy study. CDR3 in DNA: TGTGCCAGCAGCGGGGGGGTCGGCTATGGCTACACCTTC. This encodes CASSGGVGYGYTF.